This T cell receptor (beta chain) was identified during a study of T-cell memory formation after mild COVID-19. This clonotype was found a few times. TCRdb called the 5' RACE reads again in MiXCR, with one record for every CDR3 protein. The sample shows about 340,000 distinct CDR3 sequences, roughly 15% of them seen only once. Sequenced material: PBMCs or a T cell subset sorted from them (not recorded which). The receptor's source is a young man who had mild COVID-19 (a few samples of this study predate the infection). Cell type and time point are not known.

The CDR3, as DNA: TGCAGTGCTAGAGATCTACGGGTCCAAGAGACCCAGTACTTC. Protein product: CSARDLRVQETQYF. The chain joins TRBV20-1 to TRBJ2-5; D remains unclear. Per the germline V gene, CDR1 is DFQATT and CDR2 is SNEGSKA (reference sequence). The CDR3 is 14 amino acids. Trimming shortened V by 0 bases and J by 1 base, and 9 bases separated the two germline ends.